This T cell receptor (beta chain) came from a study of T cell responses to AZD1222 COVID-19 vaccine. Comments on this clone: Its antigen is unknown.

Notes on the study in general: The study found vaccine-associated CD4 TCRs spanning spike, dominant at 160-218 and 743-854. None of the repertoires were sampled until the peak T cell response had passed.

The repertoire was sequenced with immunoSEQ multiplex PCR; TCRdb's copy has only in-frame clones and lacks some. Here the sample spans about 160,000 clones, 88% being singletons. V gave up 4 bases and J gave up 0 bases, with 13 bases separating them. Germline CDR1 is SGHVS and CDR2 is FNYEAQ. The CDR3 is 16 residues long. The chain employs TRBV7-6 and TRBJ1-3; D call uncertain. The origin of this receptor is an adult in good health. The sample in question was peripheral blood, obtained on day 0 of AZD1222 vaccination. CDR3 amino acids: CASSSRLGGSGNTIYF. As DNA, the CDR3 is TGTGCCAGCAGCTCCCGATTAGGTGGCTCTGGAAACACCATATATTTT. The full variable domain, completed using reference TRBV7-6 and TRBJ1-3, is GAGVSQSPRYKVTKRGQDVALRCDPISGHVSLYWYRQALGQGPEFLTYFNYEAQQDKSGLPNDRFSAERPEGSISTLTIQRTEQRDSAMYRCASSSRLGGSGNTIYFGEGSWLTVV.